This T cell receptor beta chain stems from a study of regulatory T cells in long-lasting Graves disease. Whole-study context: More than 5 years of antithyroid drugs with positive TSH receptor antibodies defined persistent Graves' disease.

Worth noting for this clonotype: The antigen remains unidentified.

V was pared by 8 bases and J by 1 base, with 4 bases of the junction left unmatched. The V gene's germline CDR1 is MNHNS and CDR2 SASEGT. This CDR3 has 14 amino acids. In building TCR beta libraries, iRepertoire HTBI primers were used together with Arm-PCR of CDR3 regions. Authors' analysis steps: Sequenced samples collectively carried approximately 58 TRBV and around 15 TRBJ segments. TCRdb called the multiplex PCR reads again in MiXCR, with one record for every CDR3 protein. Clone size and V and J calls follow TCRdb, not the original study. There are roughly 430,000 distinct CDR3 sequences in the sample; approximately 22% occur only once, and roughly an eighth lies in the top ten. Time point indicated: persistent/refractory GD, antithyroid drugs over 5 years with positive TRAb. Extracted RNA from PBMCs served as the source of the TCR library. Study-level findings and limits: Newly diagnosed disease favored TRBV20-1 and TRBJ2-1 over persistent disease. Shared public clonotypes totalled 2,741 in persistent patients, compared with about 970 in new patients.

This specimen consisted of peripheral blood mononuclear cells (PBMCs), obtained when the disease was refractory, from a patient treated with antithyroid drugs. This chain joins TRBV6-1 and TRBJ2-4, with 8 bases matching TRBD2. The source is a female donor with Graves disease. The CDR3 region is CASCREGAKNIQYF. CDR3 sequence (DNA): TGTGCCAGCTGCCGGGAGGGGGCCAAAAACATTCAGTACTTC.